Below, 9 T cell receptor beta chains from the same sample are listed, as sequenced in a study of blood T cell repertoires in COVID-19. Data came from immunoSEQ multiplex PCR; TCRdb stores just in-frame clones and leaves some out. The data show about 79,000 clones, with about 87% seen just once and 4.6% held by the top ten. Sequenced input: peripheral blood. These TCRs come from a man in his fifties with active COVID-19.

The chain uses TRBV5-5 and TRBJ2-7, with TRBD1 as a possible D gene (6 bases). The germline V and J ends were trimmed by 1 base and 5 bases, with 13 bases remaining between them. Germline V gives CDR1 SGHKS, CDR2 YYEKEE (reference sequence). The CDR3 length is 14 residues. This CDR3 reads CASSLLWAGDEQYF. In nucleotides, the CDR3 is TGTGCCAGCAGCTTGCTCTGGGCAGGGGACGAGCAGTACTTC.

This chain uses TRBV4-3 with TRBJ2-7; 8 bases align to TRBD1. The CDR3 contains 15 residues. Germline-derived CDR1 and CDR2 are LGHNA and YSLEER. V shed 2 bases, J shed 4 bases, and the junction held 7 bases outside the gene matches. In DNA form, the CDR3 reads TGCGCCAGCAGCCAACAATCAGGGGGCGCTTACGAGCAGTACTTC. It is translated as CASSQQSGGAYEQYF.

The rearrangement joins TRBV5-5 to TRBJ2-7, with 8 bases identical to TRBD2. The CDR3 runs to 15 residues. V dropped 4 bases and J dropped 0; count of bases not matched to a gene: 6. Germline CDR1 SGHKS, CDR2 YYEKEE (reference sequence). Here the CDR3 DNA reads TGTGCCAGCAGCCGGGGGGGTGACTACTCCTACGAGCAGTACTTC. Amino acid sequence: CASSRGGDYSYEQYF.

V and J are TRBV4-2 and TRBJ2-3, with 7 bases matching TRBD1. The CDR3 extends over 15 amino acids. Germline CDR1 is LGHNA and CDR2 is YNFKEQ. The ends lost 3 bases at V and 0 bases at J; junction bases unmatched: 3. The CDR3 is CASSQATGSTDTQYF. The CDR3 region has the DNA TGTGCCAGCAGCCAGGCGACAGGGAGCACAGATACGCAGTATTTT.

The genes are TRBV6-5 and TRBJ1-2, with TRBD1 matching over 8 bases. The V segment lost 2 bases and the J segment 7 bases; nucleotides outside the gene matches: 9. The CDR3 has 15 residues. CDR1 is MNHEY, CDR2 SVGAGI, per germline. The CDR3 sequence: CASSYVGRGRSGYTF. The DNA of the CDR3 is TGTGCCAGCAGTTACGTCGGCAGGGGGCGTAGTGGCTACACCTTC.

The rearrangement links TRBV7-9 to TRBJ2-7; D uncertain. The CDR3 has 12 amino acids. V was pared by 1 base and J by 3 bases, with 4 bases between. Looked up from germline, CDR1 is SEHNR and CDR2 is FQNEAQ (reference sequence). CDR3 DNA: TGTGCCAGCAGCTTAGACATCTACGAGCAGTACTTC. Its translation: CASSLDIYEQYF.

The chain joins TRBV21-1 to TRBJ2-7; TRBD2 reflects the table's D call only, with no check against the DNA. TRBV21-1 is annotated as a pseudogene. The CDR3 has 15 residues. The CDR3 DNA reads TGTGCCAGCAGCAAAGCGGGGGAGGGGACCTACGAGCAGTACTTC. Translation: CASSKAGEGTYEQYF.

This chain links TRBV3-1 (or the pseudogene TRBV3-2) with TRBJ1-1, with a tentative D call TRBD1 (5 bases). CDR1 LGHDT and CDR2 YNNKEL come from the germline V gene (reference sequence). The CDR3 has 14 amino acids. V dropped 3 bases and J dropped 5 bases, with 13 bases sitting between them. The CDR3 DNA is TGTGCCAGCAGCCAGAACACCCGGGGGACTGAAGCTTTCTTT. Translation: CASSQNTRGTEAFF.

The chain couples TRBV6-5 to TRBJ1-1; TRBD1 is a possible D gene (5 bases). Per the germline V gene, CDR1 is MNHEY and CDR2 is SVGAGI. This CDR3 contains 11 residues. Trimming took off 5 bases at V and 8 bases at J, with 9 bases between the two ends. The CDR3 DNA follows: TGTGCCAGCAGTAACAACAGGGAAGCTTTCTTT. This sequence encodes CASSNNREAFF.